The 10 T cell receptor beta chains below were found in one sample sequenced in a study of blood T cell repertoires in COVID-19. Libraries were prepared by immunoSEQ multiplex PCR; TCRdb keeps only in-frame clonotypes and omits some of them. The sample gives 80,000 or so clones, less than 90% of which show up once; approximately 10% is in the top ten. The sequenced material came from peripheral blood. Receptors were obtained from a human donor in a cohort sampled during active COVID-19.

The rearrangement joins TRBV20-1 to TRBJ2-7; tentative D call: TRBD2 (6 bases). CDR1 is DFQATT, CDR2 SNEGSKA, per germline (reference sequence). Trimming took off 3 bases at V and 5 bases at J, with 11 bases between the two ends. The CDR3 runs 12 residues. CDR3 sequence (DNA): TGCAGTGCTAGTGGGAGGTCGGACGAGCAGTACTTC. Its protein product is CSASGRSDEQYF.

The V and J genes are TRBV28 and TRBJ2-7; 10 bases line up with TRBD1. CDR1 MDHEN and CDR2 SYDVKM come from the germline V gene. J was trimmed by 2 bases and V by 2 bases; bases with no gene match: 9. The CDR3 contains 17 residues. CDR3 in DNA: TGTGCCAGCAGTTTACCCCGCGGGACAGGGGTCACCTACGAGCAGTACTTC. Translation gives CASSLPRGTGVTYEQYF.

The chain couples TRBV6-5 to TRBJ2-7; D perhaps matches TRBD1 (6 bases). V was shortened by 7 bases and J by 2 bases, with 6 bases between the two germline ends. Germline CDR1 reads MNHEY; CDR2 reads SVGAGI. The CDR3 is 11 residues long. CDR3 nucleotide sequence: TGTGCCAGCACAGGGGCCTACGAGCAGTACTTC. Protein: CASTGAYEQYF.

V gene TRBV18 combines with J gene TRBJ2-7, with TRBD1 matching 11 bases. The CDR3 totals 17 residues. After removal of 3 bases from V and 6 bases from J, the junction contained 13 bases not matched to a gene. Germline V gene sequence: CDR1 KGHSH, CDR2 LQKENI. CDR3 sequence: CASSPTSGTGGIFEQYF. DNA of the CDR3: TGTGCCAGCTCACCGACTTCCGGGACAGGGGGGATATTCGAGCAGTACTTC.

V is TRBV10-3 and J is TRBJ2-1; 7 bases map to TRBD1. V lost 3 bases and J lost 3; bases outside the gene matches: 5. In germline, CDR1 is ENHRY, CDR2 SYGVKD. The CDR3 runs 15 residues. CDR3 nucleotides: TGTGCCATCAGTGATGGGGGACAGAGCTACAATGAGCAGTTCTTC. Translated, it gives CAISDGGQSYNEQFF.

CDR3 protein: CASSLVGQGTYEQYF. CDR3 DNA sequence: TGTGCCAGCAGCTTGGTGGGACAGGGAACCTACGAGCAGTACTTC. The gene calls are TRBV5-4 and TRBJ2-7; 9 positions match TRBD1. Per the germline V gene, CDR1 is SGHNT and CDR2 is YYREEE (reference sequence). V shed 0 bases and J 2 bases; nucleotides not matched to a gene: 3. The CDR3 is made up of 15 amino acids.

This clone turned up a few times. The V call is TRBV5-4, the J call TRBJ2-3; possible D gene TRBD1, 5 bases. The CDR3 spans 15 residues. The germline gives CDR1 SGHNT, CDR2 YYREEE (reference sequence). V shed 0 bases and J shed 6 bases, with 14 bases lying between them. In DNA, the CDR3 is TGTGCCAGCAGCTTGGCGGCAGGGCAGGTTGATACGCAGTATTTT. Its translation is CASSLAAGQVDTQYF. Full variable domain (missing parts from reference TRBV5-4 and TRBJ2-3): ETGVTQSPTHLIKTRGQQVTLRCSSQSGHNTVSWYQQALGQGPQFIFQYYREEENGRGNFPPRFSGLQFPNYSSELNVNALELDDSALYLCASSLAAGQVDTQYFGPGTRLTVL.

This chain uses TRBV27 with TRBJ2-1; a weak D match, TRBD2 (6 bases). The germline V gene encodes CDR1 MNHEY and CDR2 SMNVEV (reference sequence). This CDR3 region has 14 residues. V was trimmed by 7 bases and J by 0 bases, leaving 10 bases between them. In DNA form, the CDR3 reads TGTGCCAGCACCTTCGGGGGCTCCTACAATGAGCAGTTCTTC. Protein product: CASTFGGSYNEQFF.

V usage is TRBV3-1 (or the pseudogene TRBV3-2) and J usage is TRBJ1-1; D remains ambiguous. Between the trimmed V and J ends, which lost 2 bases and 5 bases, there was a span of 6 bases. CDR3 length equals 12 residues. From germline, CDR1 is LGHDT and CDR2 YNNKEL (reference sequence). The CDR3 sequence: CASSQRETEAFF. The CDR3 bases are TGTGCCAGCAGCCAAAGGGAGACTGAAGCTTTCTTT.

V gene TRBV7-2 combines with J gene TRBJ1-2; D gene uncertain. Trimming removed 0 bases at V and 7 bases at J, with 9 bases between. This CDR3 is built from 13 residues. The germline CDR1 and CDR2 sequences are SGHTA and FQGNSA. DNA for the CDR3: TGTGCCAGCAGCTTAGCGGCGGGTTCTGGCTACACCTTC. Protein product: CASSLAAGSGYTF.